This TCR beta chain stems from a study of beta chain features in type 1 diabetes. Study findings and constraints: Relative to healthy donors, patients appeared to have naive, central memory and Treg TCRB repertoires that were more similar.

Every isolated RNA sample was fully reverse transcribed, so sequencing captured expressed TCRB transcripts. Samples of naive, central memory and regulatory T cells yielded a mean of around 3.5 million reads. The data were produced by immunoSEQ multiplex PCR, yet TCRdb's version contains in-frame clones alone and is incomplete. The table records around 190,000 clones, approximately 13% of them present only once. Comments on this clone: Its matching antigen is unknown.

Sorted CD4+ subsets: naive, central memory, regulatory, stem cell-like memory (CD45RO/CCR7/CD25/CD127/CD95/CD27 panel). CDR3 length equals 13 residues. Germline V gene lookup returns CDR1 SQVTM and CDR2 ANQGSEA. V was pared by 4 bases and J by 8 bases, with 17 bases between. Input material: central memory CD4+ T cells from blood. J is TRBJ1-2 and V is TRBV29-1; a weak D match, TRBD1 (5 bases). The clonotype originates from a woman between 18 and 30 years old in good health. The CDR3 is CSVAHFSGHGYTF. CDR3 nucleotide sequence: TGCAGCGTTGCTCACTTTTCAGGGCACGGCTACACCTTC.